Listed below are T cell receptor beta chains from one sample, sequenced in a study of blood T cell repertoires in COVID-19. Profiling relied on immunoSEQ multiplex PCR, and the TCRdb table lists in-frame clones only, not all of them. The sample carries approximately 57,000 clones, over 75% recorded once. Material: peripheral blood. The source is a man aged 40-50 years with active COVID-19. The CDR3 runs from the conserved cysteine through the conserved F or W. Each record gives: V gene, D gene, J gene, clone size, CDR3 DNA, CDR3 protein. The D gene is left open where the match is weak. Clone size is not always given. Where it is, it says once, few, many or a class for expanded clones.

V: TRBV11-3; D: TRBD1; J: TRBJ1-1; size: -; DNA: TGTGCCAGCTCAACAGGGGGAATGAACACTGAAGCTTTCTTT; CDR3: CASSTGGMNTEAFF
V: TRBV27; D: TRBD2; J: TRBJ2-7; size: -; DNA: TGTGCCAGCAGTTTGTTTAGCGGGAGAACGTACGAGCAGTACTTC; CDR3: CASSLFSGRTYEQYF
V: TRBV15; D: -; J: TRBJ2-4; size: -; DNA: TGTGCCACCAGCCAACCCAGGGCCCTTATCGCCATTCAGTACTTC; CDR3: CATSQPRALIAIQYF
V: TRBV6-6; D: TRBD2; J: TRBJ2-2; size: -; DNA: TGTGCCAGCAGGCTCACTAGCGGAACGAACACCGGGGAGCTGTTTTTT; CDR3: CASRLTSGTNTGELFF
V: TRBV28; D: TRBD1; J: TRBJ2-7; size: -; DNA: TGTGCCAGCAGATCATACAGGGGCCAATACGAGCAGTACTTC; CDR3: CASRSYRGQYEQYF
V: TRBV7-6; D: -; J: TRBJ2-3; size: -; DNA: TGTGCCAGCAGCCCACCCCAGACTAGCACAGATACGCAGTATTTT; CDR3: CASSPPQTSTDTQYF
V: TRBV10-3; D: TRBD1; J: TRBJ1-2; size: -; DNA: TGTGCCATCAGCGGACAGGAGAAACACTATGGCTACACCTTC; CDR3: CAISGQEKHYGYTF
V: TRBV7-6; D: -; J: TRBJ2-3; size: -; DNA: TGTGCCAGCAGCTCCTTAGCAGGGGTTTGGACAGATACGCAGTATTTT; CDR3: CASSSLAGVWTDTQYF
V: TRBV7-6; D: TRBD2; J: TRBJ2-7; size: few; DNA: TGTGCCAGCAGCCCACGCCTAGCGGGAGCTCGCGAGCAGTACTTC; CDR3: CASSPRLAGAREQYF
V: TRBV4-2; D: -; J: TRBJ2-7; size: -; DNA: TGTGCCAGCAGCCAAGACGGAACTAAAAAGCAGTACTTC; CDR3: CASSQDGTKKQYF
V: TRBV4-2; D: TRBD2; J: TRBJ2-5; size: -; DNA: TGTGCCAGCAGCCAGGGGACTAGCGGACAAGAGACCCAGTACTTC; CDR3: CASSQGTSGQETQYF
V: TRBV19; D: TRBD2; J: TRBJ2-2; size: -; DNA: TGTGCCAGTCACAAGGGGAGGACTAGCAGCACCGGGGAGCTGTTTTTT; CDR3: CASHKGRTSSTGELFF
V: TRBV2; D: -; J: TRBJ1-1; size: -; DNA: TGTGCCAGCAGTGAACGGGAGAACACTGAAGCTTTCTTT; CDR3: CASSERENTEAFF
V: TRBV4-1; D: -; J: TRBJ1-1; size: -; DNA: TGCGCCAGCAGCCAAGATGGGGGGGCGCGGACTGAAGCTTTCTTT; CDR3: CASSQDGGARTEAFF
V: TRBV5-4; D: -; J: TRBJ1-1; size: -; DNA: TGTGCCAGCAGCTTGGGACAATGGAACACTGAAGCTTTCTTT; CDR3: CASSLGQWNTEAFF
V: TRBV11-2; D: -; J: TRBJ1-2; size: -; DNA: TGTGCCAGCAGCTCCTGGCTGAGGGAGCCCTATGGCTACACCTTC; CDR3: CASSSWLREPYGYTF
V: TRBV28; D: -; J: TRBJ1-2; size: -; DNA: TGTGCCAGCAGTTTTCTTATGGGGGGGTCGGGCTATGGCTACACCTTC; CDR3: CASSFLMGGSGYGYTF
V: TRBV29-1; D: -; J: TRBJ2-3; size: -; DNA: TGCAGCGTAGACGGGAGCCTAAACCTGGCAGATACGCAGTATTTT; CDR3: CSVDGSLNLADTQYF
V: TRBV21-1; D: -; J: TRBJ2-7; size: -; DNA: TGTGCCAGCCTTGCTAGCGGGAGGGCCTCCGACGAGCAGTACTTC; CDR3: CASLASGRASDEQYF
V: TRBV3-1/TRBV3-2; D: TRBD1; J: TRBJ1-1; size: -; DNA: TGTGCCAGCAGCCCCGTTAGGGACAGCGAAGCTTTCTTT; CDR3: CASSPVRDSEAFF
V: TRBV19; D: -; J: TRBJ2-1; size: -; DNA: TGTGCCAGTAGTATAGATCTCGGGGAGGTCTACAATGAGCAGTTCTTC; CDR3: CASSIDLGEVYNEQFF
V: TRBV6-5; D: TRBD2; J: TRBJ2-1; size: once; DNA: TGTGCCAGCATCCACACGCCGGGGGGTGAGCAGTTCTTC; CDR3: CASIHTPGGEQFF
V: TRBV7-3; D: -; J: TRBJ1-1; size: -; DNA: TGTGCCAGCAGCTTATATGGCGGGGACACTGAAGCTTTCTTT; CDR3: CASSLYGGDTEAFF
V: TRBV5-8; D: -; J: TRBJ1-3; size: -; DNA: TGTGCCAGCAGTTTTGGGGCAGGAGGGAGCTCTGGAAACACCATATATTTT; CDR3: CASSFGAGGSSGNTIYF
V: TRBV9; D: TRBD2; J: TRBJ2-1; size: -; DNA: TGTGCCAGCAGCCCACTGGCTCCCGGGACTAGCGGGATCAATGAGCAGTTCTTC; CDR3: CASSPLAPGTSGINEQFF
V: TRBV7-9; D: TRBD2; J: TRBJ2-3; size: once; DNA: TGTGCCAGCAGCTGGAGCGGGAAGGGCACAGATACGCAGTATTTT; CDR3: CASSWSGKGTDTQYF
V: TRBV18; D: -; J: TRBJ2-7; size: -; DNA: TGTGCCAGCTCCCCAACCGGAACAGGGTGGGGAGACTACGAGCAGTACTTC; CDR3: CASSPTGTGWGDYEQYF
V: TRBV5-1; D: TRBD2; J: TRBJ2-1; size: -; DNA: TGCGCCAGCAGCTTGGTTAGCGGGAGCCCCAATGAGCAGTTCTTC; CDR3: CASSLVSGSPNEQFF
V: TRBV7-2; D: -; J: TRBJ2-1; size: few; DNA: TGTGCCAGCAGCTTAGAGGGGTTGTCGTACAATGAGCAGTTCTTC; CDR3: CASSLEGLSYNEQFF
V: TRBV29-1; D: -; J: TRBJ1-2; size: -; DNA: TGCAGCGTTAAGGGTCGCGGGGGGGACTATGGCTACACCTTC; CDR3: CSVKGRGGDYGYTF
V: TRBV10-3; D: -; J: TRBJ2-1; size: -; DNA: TGTGCCATCGGCGATTTGGGGAGAGGATACAATGAGCAGTTCTTC; CDR3: CAIGDLGRGYNEQFF
V: TRBV5-1; D: TRBD1; J: TRBJ1-1; size: -; DNA: TGCGCCAGCAGCTTGGGTGGGACAGGGCCCGCTTCCACTGAAGCTTTCTTT; CDR3: CASSLGGTGPASTEAFF
V: TRBV2; D: TRBD1; J: TRBJ2-3; size: -; DNA: TGTGCCAGCAGTCCAACAGGGGGCGTCATGGATACGCAGTATTTT; CDR3: CASSPTGGVMDTQYF
V: TRBV7-8; D: -; J: TRBJ2-7; size: -; DNA: TGTGCCAGCAGCTTAACCGACAGGCCCTCGTCCGAGCAGTACTTC; CDR3: CASSLTDRPSSEQYF
V: TRBV19; D: TRBD1; J: TRBJ1-2; size: -; DNA: TGTGCCTGCCGTGGGACAGGGGGCTCCAGTGGCTACACCTTC; CDR3: CACRGTGGSSGYTF
V: TRBV5-1; D: TRBD2; J: TRBJ2-2; size: -; DNA: TGCGCCAGCAGGTTACTAGCGGGAGATACCGGGGAGCTGTTTTTT; CDR3: CASRLLAGDTGELFF
V: TRBV7-9; D: -; J: TRBJ2-7; size: -; DNA: TGTGCCAGCAGCCCCCGGTACAGCTCCTACGAGCAGTACTTC; CDR3: CASSPRYSSYEQYF
V: TRBV6-1; D: TRBD2; J: TRBJ2-7; size: -; DNA: TGTGCCAGCAGTGAAGTGGGAGGCGGGAGTACGTACGAGCAGTACTTC; CDR3: CASSEVGGGSTYEQYF
V: TRBV27; D: -; J: TRBJ1-5; size: -; DNA: TGTGCCAGCAGTTTCAGGGTGTATCAGCCCCAGCATTTT; CDR3: CASSFRVYQPQHF
V: TRBV28; D: -; J: TRBJ2-1; size: -; DNA: TGTGCCAGCAGTTTATTCCGCACAATAAGCTACAATGAGCAGTTCTTC; CDR3: CASSLFRTISYNEQFF
V: TRBV5-4; D: TRBD1; J: TRBJ1-2; size: -; DNA: TGTGCCAGCAGCTTGGTCGGCAGGGGGCGCAGCTATGGCTACACCTTC; CDR3: CASSLVGRGRSYGYTF
V: TRBV19; D: -; J: TRBJ1-5; size: -; DNA: TGTGCCAGTACCAAACAAGGCTCCGGGCAGCCCCAGCATTTT; CDR3: CASTKQGSGQPQHF